This TCR beta chain was captured by sequencing in a study of blood T cell repertoires in COVID-19. Study at large: Samples came from the United States, Italy and Spain, spanning acute and convalescent COVID-19. PBMCs, B-cell-depleted T cells, or T cells provided the cDNA or gDNA that made up the material.

Clones were sequenced by immunoSEQ multiplex PCR, and TCRdb holds only the in-frame ones, with some missing. The data contain about 140,000 clones, roughly 90% of them singletons. This receptor was obtained from a human donor with COVID-19, enrolled during active disease. The donor label of this sample is uncertain. Material: peripheral blood.

The chain's CDR3 is CASSPQGHSLTPGEQYF. CDR3 DNA sequence: TGTGCCAGCAGCCCCCAGGGGCACAGTCTTACCCCCGGGGAGCAGTACTTC. The V call is TRBV14, the J call TRBJ2-7; possibly TRBD1 for D (6 bases). Germline lookup yields CDR1 SGHDN and CDR2 FVKESK. The CDR3 is 17 residues long. V was pared by 4 bases and J by 7 bases, with 26 bases between. Looking up the rest from reference TRBV14 and TRBJ2-7 gives the full variable domain: EAGVTQFPSHSVIEKGQTVTLRCDPISGHDNLYWYRRVMGKEIKFLLHFVKESKQDESGMPNNRFLAERTGGTYSTLKVQPAELEDSGVYFCASSPQGHSLTPGEQYFGPGTRLTVT.